The next 5 T cell receptor beta chains were all read from a single sample in a study of cytomegalovirus exposure and HLA in healthy donors. Amplification used 60 Vbeta primers and 13 Jbeta primers. Here immunoSEQ multiplex PCR was the method, and the copy in TCRdb shows in-frame clones only, minus some. The data show more than 150,000 clones, with over 75% seen just once and around 1.3% held by the top ten. The sequenced sample was PBMCs. The receptor set was obtained from a man aged 50 to 59 in good health and CMV-seropositive.

This clone was counted once. J is TRBJ2-2 and V is TRBV28; D remains unclear. V was shortened by 5 bases and J by 9 bases, with 10 bases between the two germline ends. This CDR3 contains 12 residues. CDR1 and CDR2 from the germline V gene are MDHEN and SYDVKM. This CDR3 is CASSPLRRELFF. CDR3 DNA sequence: TGTGCCAGCAGTCCCCTAAGAAGGGAGCTGTTTTTT.

The chain is built from TRBV9 and TRBJ1-3, with TRBD1 as a possible D gene (6 bases). Germline V gene sequence: CDR1 SGDLS, CDR2 YYNGEE. There are 15 residues in the CDR3. The V gene lost 4 bases and the J gene lost 4 bases, with 15 bases spanning the gap. The CDR3 loop is CASSPGGAEGNTIYF. As DNA, the CDR3 is TGTGCCAGCAGCCCGGGGGGGGCCGAGGGAAACACCATATATTTT.

For the CDR3, the DNA is TGTGCCAGCAGCCCCCAGGGACAGGCGGGTTACGAGCAGTACTTC. This gives the protein CASSPQGQAGYEQYF. This chain connects TRBV7-2 to TRBJ2-7, with 8 bases matching TRBD1. The V and J ends lost 5 bases and 4 bases, in that order; junction bases with no gene match: 10. This CDR3 is 15 amino acids long. Germline CDR1 and CDR2: SGHTA and FQGNSA. The whole variable domain, remainder taken from reference TRBV7-2 and TRBJ2-7, is GAGVSQSPSNKVTEKGKDVELRCDPISGHTALYWYRQSLGQGLEFLIYFQGNSAPDKSGLPSDRFSAERTGGSVSTLTIQRTQQEDSAVYLCASSPQGQAGYEQYFGPGTRLTVT.

The J gene is TRBJ1-2, the V gene TRBV7-9; D is possibly TRBD1 (5 bases). Trimming removed 5 bases at V and 6 bases at J, with 13 bases between. This CDR3 contains 13 residues. Per germline, CDR1 SEHNR and CDR2 FQNEAQ (reference sequence). The CDR3 region is CASSTGTFNGYTF. The DNA of the CDR3 is TGTGCCAGCAGCACTGGGACTTTTAATGGCTACACCTTC.

The V call is TRBV10-1, the J call TRBJ2-3; D is perhaps TRBD2 (6 bases). Germline CDR1 reads WNHNN; CDR2 reads SYGVQD (reference sequence). Trimming shortened V by 5 bases and J by 3 bases, and 9 bases separated the two germline ends. The CDR3 is made up of 13 amino acids. CDR3 bases: TGCGCCAGCAGTCGGAGGGGTACAGATACGCAGTATTTT. Its translation: CASSRRGTDTQYF.